This T cell receptor beta chain stems from a study of immune characterization of retroperitoneal liposarcoma. In TCRdb, the PCR reads were re-called with MiXCR into one record per CDR3 protein. The table includes 10,000 or so distinct CDR3 sequences, approximately 30% detected once. This clonotype has just a few counts. There are 12 residues in the CDR3. Germline V gene sequence: CDR1 SGHVS, CDR2 FNYEAQ. The rearrangement links TRBV7-6 to TRBJ2-1; D not resolved. The end of the DNA aligns better with TRBJ2-7, so the J call may be wrong. The source material was tumor tissue. The origin of this receptor is a male donor with retroperitoneal liposarcoma. DNA of the CDR3: TGTGCCAGCAGCCTCCTATGGAATGAGCAGTACTTC. This gives the protein CASSLLWNEQYF.